This T cell receptor beta chain derives from a study of shared clonotypes between healthy human individuals (dated by TCRdb to 2020 to 2021). About the investigation overall: Three men and a couple of women, aged 18 to 49 years, made up the cohort. Per donor, three plates each were used for CD4 naive and CD4 memory, two for CD8 naive, and one for CD8 memory. To estimate repertoire size and how much clonotype sharing occurs between individuals, the study deeply sequenced the blood TCR repertoires of about five healthy adults. To increase sequencing depth and limit assay-specific biases, TCR repertoire library preparation and sequencing were carried out by different laboratories using diverse techniques. Leukapheresis yielded between about 0.94 and 8.9 billion PBMCs per donor.

Healthy HIV-negative adults with no recently reported acute infections or vaccinations were included as donors. Only Caucasian adults living in Nashville, Tennessee, USA were represented among the donors. CD4+ T cells were enriched by magnetic negative selection; naive cells were then positively selected on CD45RA, and the negative fraction formed the memory subset. After blood collection by leukapheresis, PBMCs were isolated using Ficoll-Histopaque density gradient centrifugation and then cryopreserved in the vapor phase of liquid nitrogen. Analytical flow cytometry was used to check the purity and quantity of every magnetically sorted T cell population. From each sorted fraction, genomic DNA was isolated and quantified by UV absorbance on a Nanodrop 2000c. The CDR3 runs 15 residues from the cysteine to the phenylalanine. The DNA shown is the 45-base CDR3, in frame from base 1. Clipping removes 2 bases from V and 4 bases from J, with 5 as the unmatched junction base count. For CDR1 and CDR2, the germline V gene lists MNHNS and SASEGT.

Only a few counts were recorded for this clone. Its antigen remains unidentified. Per-base qualities were not stored, and no clone one base away is much larger. Here is what the overall study found, with its caveats: Only blood was sampled, and tissue TCR repertoires likely differ from those in blood. Even with the large sequencing depth, rarefaction of the sorted-subset datasets indicated that sequencing was incomplete. Clonotypes shared by all four sorted-subset donors showed higher generation probabilities than non-shared clonotypes. The small number of donors limited the genetic and exposure-history diversity represented. When several donors were compared, the shared fraction of clonotypes was around 4.6% for naive CD4, 3.5% to 4% for naive CD8, about 2.5% for memory CD4, and around 0.4% for memory CD8. Naive subsets generally had larger estimated clonotype richness than memory subsets. Based on pairwise subsampling, the degree of clonotype sharing among donors was expected to be affected by sequencing depth.

Using the deep immunoSEQ assay, TCR CDR3 regions were amplified from genomic DNA by multiplex PCR. Extracted genomic DNA from each cell subset was spread evenly across all wells of several immunoSEQ 96-well plates, with each plate serving as a replicate. For sorted subsets, about 220 ng of genomic DNA, equivalent to 25,000 to 35,000 T cell genomes, went into each replicate PCR. Purified libraries were quantified with a Qubit 3.0 fluorometer, sized on a Bioanalyzer 2100, and re-quantified with the KAPA Library Quantification kit. Every immunoSEQ 96-well plate was sequenced on a separate single-read 150-cycle Illumina NextSeq 550 flow cell. The study's own analysis went as follows. Because only junctional sequences without quality scores were contained in the immunoSEQ output, filtering matching that applied to full-length reads could not be performed. To assign V/J genes and CDR3, sequences were annotated using PyIR, a Python wrapper for IgBLAST v1.9, with IMGT germline references. Any read was removed if the V/J assignment was weak (E-value above 1e-6), the CDR3 was missing, or the read contained stop codons, out-of-frame junctions, or ambiguous translated residues. V3J clonotypes were defined as sequences sharing the same inferred V gene, J gene, and CDR3 amino acid sequence. Percentage overlap between repertoires was calculated by dividing the number of shared unique clonotypes by the size of the smaller repertoire. Repertoire richness was assessed with RTK rarefaction, the Chao1 estimator, and Recon v2.1 estimates of unobserved clonotypes. Generation probabilities were computed with OLGA for all TCRbeta clonotypes obtained by the gDNA method from a few donors. TCRdb re-hosts the immuneACCESS table, in-frame sequences only. Its copies lack some clones; in the studies checked, an unresolved V gene accounts for under half of them, and the cause for the rest is not known. Clone size and V and J calls were adopted from that table, with D and trimming inferred from the DNA. This sample holds roughly 2.5 million clones; 85% to 95% were observed only once. About 0.13% of the sample is held by the ten biggest clonotypes.

Sequences were obtained from naive CD4+ T cells sorted from blood. Explained via the paper, the cell subset or site label denotes: CD45RA+ positively selected. The chain was built from TRBV6-1 and TRBJ1-2; the central 9 bases match TRBD1. The clonotype comes from a man between 18 and 35 years old in good health. Here the CDR3 is given as CASSERQGDRYGYTF. In nucleotides, the sequence is TGTGCCAGCAGTGAACGACAGGGGGATCGCTATGGCTACACCTTC.